The 9 T cell receptor beta chains below all came from one sample that was sequenced in a study of T cell responses to AZD1222 COVID-19 vaccine. Clones were sequenced by immunoSEQ multiplex PCR, and TCRdb holds only the in-frame ones, with some missing. Here the sample spans under 140,000 clones, around 89% being singletons. The material was peripheral blood, obtained on day 0 of AZD1222 vaccination. These receptors were taken from an adult in good health.

V and J are TRBV11-3 and TRBJ2-7, with 8 bases identical to TRBD2. With 1 base clipped from V and 6 bases from J, the junction kept 5 bases outside the gene matches. The CDR3 extends over 14 amino acids. Germline-derived CDR1 and CDR2 are SGHNT and YENEEA. CDR3 DNA sequence: TGTGCCAGCAGCTTAGGCGCGGGAGGCCGCGAGCAGTACTTC. Protein sequence: CASSLGAGGREQYF. The full variable domain, in which reference TRBV11-3 and TRBJ2-7 provide the parts outside the CDR3, is EAGVVQSPRYKIIEKKQPVAFWCNPISGHNTLYWYLQNLGQGPELLIRYENEEAVDDSQLPKDRFSAERLKGVDSTLKIQPAELGDSAVYLCASSLGAGGREQYFGPGTRLTVT.

The V and J genes are TRBV5-1 and TRBJ2-5, with D possibly TRBD1 on 6 matching bases. The CDR3 consists of 14 residues. Germline CDR1 reads SGHRS; CDR2 reads YFSETQ. V was clipped by 4 bases and J by 2 bases, with 12 bases between them. CDR3 DNA: TGCGCCAGCAGCCAGGGACAACCTCAAGAGACCCAGTACTTC. Translation: CASSQGQPQETQYF. The full variable domain, completed using reference TRBV5-1 and TRBJ2-5, is KAGVTQTPRYLIKTRGQQVTLSCSPISGHRSVSWYQQTPGQGLQFLFEYFSETQRNKGNFPGRFSGRQFSNSRSEMNVSTLELGDSALYLCASSQGQPQETQYFGPGTRLLVL.

This clone showed up just a few times. The rearrangement uses TRBV6-2 or TRBV6-3 and TRBJ1-2; D is ambiguous. V lost 1 base to trimming and J lost 1 base, with 22 bases between them. CDR3 length: 19 residues. Germline V gene data show CDR1 as MNHEY and CDR2 as SVGEGT. The CDR3 loop reads CASSYFSWSKGSYNYGYTF. The DNA of the CDR3 is TGTGCCAGCAGTTACTTCAGCTGGTCTAAGGGCAGCTATAACTATGGCTACACCTTC.

CDR3 in DNA: TGTGCCAGCAGTTTCTCCAGGGGGCCCTACGAGCAGTACTTC. Translation gives CASSFSRGPYEQYF. The chain carries TRBV27 and TRBJ2-7, with 8 bases that match TRBD1. The germline V gene has CDR1 MNHEY and CDR2 SMNVEV (reference sequence). The J segment lost 2 bases and the V segment lost 3 bases, leaving 3 bases of the junction unmatched. The CDR3 length is 14 residues.

The rearrangement joins TRBV3-1 (or the pseudogene TRBV3-2) to TRBJ2-5, with 13 bases that match TRBD2. The CDR3 has 17 amino acids. Germline V gene data show CDR1 as LGHDT and CDR2 as YNNKEL (reference sequence). The V segment lost 5 bases and the J segment 5 bases; nucleotides outside the gene matches: 11. The DNA for the CDR3 is TGTGCCAGCAGCTCGCGTAGGACTAGCGGGGGAGGGGAGACCCAGTACTTC. Protein product: CASSSRRTSGGGETQYF.

This rearrangement joins TRBV30 to TRBJ2-7, with unresolved D. The CDR3 is 14 amino acids. Trimming took 0 bases from V and 2 from J, leaving 11 bases between them. Germline loops: CDR1 GTSNPN, CDR2 SVGIG (reference sequence). Here the CDR3 reads CAWSVSKSAYEQYF. The DNA of the CDR3 is TGTGCCTGGAGTGTGAGTAAATCAGCCTACGAGCAGTACTTC.

Comment on this clone: This sample includes further DNA sequences coding for the same CDR3. The rearrangement joins TRBV3-1 (or the pseudogene TRBV3-2) to TRBJ1-1, with D uncertain. CDR1 and CDR2 from the germline V gene are LGHDT and YNNKEL (reference sequence). Trimming took 6 bases from V and 3 from J, leaving 8 bases between them. The CDR3 length is 12 residues. The CDR3 sequence is CASRMGYTEAFF. In DNA form, the CDR3 reads TGTGCCAGCAGGATGGGATACACTGAAGCTTTCTTT.

In regard to this clone: This CDR3 is also generated by other DNA sequences in the sample. This chain uses TRBV27 with TRBJ1-5; no reliable D call. V was pared by 2 bases and J by 1 base, with 3 bases between. This CDR3 is 13 amino acids long. The germline CDR1 and CDR2 sequences are MNHEY and SMNVEV (reference sequence). CDR3 DNA sequence: TGTGCCAGCAGTTTAGGCAGCAATCAGCCCCAGCATTTT. It specifies CASSLGSNQPQHF.

V gene TRBV5-1 combines with J gene TRBJ2-7; 10 nucleotides align to TRBD1. Germline V lookup: CDR1 SGHRS, CDR2 YFSETQ. The CDR3 runs to 17 residues. V gave up 4 bases and J gave up 2 bases; unmatched junction bases: 12. The CDR3 loop reads CASSHSGQGPLTYEQYF. The CDR3 DNA follows: TGCGCCAGCAGCCATTCGGGACAGGGGCCCCTTACCTACGAGCAGTACTTC.